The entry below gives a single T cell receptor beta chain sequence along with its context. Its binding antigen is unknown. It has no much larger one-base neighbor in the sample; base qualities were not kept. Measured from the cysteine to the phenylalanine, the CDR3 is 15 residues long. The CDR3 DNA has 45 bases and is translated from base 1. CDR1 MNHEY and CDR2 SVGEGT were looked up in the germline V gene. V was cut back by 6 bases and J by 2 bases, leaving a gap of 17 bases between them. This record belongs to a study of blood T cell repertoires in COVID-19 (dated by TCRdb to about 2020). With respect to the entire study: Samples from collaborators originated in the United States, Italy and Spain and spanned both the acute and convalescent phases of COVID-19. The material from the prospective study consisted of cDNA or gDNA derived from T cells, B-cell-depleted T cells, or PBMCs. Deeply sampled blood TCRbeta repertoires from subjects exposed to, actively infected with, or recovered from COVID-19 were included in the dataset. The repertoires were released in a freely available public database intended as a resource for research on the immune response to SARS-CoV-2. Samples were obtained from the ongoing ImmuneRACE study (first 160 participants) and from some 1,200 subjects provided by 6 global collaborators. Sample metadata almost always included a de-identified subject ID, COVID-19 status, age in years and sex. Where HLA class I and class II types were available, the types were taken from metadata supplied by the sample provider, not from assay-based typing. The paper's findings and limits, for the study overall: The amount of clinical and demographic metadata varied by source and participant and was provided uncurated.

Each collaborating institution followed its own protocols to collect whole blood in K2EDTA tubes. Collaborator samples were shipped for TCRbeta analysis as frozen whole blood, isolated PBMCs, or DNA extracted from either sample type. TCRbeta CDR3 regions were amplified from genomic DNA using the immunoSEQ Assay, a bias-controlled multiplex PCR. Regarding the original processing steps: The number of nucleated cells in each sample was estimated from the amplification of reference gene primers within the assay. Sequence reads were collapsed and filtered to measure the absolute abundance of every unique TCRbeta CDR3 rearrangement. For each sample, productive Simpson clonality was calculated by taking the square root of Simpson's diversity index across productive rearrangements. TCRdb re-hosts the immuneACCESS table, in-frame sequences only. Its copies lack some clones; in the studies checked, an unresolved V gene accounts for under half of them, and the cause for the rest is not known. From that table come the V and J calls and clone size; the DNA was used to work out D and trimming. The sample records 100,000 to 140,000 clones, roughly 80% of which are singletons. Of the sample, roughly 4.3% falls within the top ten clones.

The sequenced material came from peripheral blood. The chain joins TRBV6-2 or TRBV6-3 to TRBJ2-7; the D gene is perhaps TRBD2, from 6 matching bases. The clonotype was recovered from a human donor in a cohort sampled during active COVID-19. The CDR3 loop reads CASSPLIGGAYEQYF. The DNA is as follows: TGTGCCAGCAGCCCCTTGATCGGCGGGGCCTACGAGCAGTACTTC.